This entry features one TCR beta chain sequence. The record originates from a study of cytomegalovirus exposure and HLA in healthy donors. Study in general: One earlier analysis, a look at some 180 million T cells, found some 100 million unique TCR beta sequences.

Vbeta (60) and Jbeta (13) primers were used in the PCR. Repertoires were generated with immunoSEQ multiplex PCR, while TCRdb's copy carries only in-frame clones and drops some. Of 100,000 to 150,000 clones listed, approximately 80% are singletons. Germline CDR1 is MNHEY and CDR2 is SVGAGI. The CDR3 runs 15 residues. V dropped 6 bases and J dropped 1 base, with 10 bases sitting between them. The sequenced sample was PBMCs. The chain couples TRBV6-5 to TRBJ1-6, with D unclear. This receptor was taken from a man aged 45-60 years in good health and CMV-seronegative. CDR3 bases: TGTGCCAGCAGGCCTCCGGGGTCCTATAATTCACCCCTCCACTTT. This encodes CASRPPGSYNSPLHF.